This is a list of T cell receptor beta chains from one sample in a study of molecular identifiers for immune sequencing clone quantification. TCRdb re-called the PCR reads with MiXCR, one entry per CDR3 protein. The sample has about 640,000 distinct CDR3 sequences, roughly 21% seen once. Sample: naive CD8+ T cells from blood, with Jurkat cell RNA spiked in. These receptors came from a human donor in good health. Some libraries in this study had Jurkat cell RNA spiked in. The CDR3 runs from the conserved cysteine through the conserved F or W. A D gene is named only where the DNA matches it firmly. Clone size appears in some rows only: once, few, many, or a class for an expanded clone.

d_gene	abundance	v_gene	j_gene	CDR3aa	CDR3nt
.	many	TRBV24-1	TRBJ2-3	CATSDFADRKSSTDTQYF	TGTGCCACCAGTGATTTTGCCGACAGGAAGTCGAGCACAGATACGCAGTATTTT
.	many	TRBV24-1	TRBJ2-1	CATSDSDTEGDNEQFF	TGTGCCACCAGTGATTCCGACACCGAAGGGGACAATGAGCAGTTCTTC
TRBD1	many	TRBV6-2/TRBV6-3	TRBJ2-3	CASSSPRTGLTDTQYF	TGTGCCAGCAGTTCCCCGAGGACAGGACTCACAGATACGCAGTATTTT
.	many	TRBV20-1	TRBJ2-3	CSAPTRFLTDTQYF	TGCAGTGCTCCAACTAGATTTTTGACAGATACGCAGTATTTT
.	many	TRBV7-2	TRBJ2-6	CASSPVSSSGANVLTF	TGTGCCAGCAGCCCCGTTAGTAGCTCTGGGGCCAACGTCCTGACTTTC
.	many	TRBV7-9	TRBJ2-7	CASSRGTGEQYF	TGTGCCAGCAGCCGGGGGACGGGTGAGCAGTACTTC
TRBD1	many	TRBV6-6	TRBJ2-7	CASSYPGGTYEQYF	TGTGCCAGCAGTTACCCAGGGGGAACCTACGAGCAGTACTTC
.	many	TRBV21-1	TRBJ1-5	CASSLNRAPGSSNQPQHF	TGTGCCAGCAGCCTGAACCGGGCCCCGGGGAGTAGCAATCAGCCCCAGCATTTT
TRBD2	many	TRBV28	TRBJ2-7	CASSFRGEVYEQYF	TGTGCCAGCAGTTTCCGGGGGGAGGTCTACGAGCAGTACTTC
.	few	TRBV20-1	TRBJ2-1	CSARDRLSSYNEQFF	TGCAGTGCTAGAGATCGGCTAAGCTCCTACAATGAGCAGTTCTTC
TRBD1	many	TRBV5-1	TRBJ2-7	CASSLEPGQGSYEQYF	TGCGCCAGCAGCTTGGAGCCGGGACAGGGGTCCTACGAGCAGTACTTC
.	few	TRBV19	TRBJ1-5	CASSMDSGNQPQHF	TGTGCCAGTAGTATGGACAGCGGCAATCAGCCCCAGCATTTT
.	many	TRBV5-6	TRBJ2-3	CASSGPTDTQYF	TGTGCCAGCAGCGGACCCACAGATACGCAGTATTTT
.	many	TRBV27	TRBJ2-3	CASRGPAPDTQYF	TGTGCCAGCAGAGGACCCGCACCAGATACGCAGTATTTT
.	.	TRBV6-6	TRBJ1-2	CARSYSKDVRDTF	TGTGCCCGCAGTTACTCGAAAGACGTACGCGACACCTTC
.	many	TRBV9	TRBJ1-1	CASSGSVSTEAFF	TGTGCCAGCAGCGGGAGTGTTAGCACTGAAGCTTTCTTT
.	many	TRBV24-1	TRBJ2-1	CATSEGSNEQFF	TGTGCCACCAGTGAGGGGAGCAATGAGCAGTTCTTC
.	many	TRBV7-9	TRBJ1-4	CASSPQAEGGEKLFF	TGTGCCAGCAGCCCCCAGGCGGAGGGTGGCGAAAAACTGTTTTTT
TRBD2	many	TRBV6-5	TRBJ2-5	CASRLAGSQETQYF	TGTGCCAGCAGATTAGCGGGATCACAAGAGACCCAGTACTTC
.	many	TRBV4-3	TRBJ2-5	CASSQEDTSQETQYF	TGCGCCAGCAGCCAAGAAGACACCTCCCAAGAGACCCAGTACTTC
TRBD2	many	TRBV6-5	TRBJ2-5	CASRSGRGKQETQYF	TGTGCCAGCAGGTCGGGGAGGGGCAAACAAGAGACCCAGTACTTC
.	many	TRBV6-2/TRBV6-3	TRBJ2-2	CASTYMGHTGELFF	TGTGCCAGCACCTACATGGGGCACACCGGGGAGCTGTTTTTT
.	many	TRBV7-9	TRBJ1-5	CASSMGQGSQPQHF	TGTGCCAGCAGCATGGGGCAGGGCAGTCAGCCCCAGCATTTT
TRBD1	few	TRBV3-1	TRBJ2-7	CASSRGTETYEQYF	TGTGCCAGCAGCCGGGGGACAGAGACTTACGAGCAGTACTTC
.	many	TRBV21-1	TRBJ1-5	CASSRTGGEQRNQPQHF	TGTGCCAGCAGCAGGACAGGGGGCGAGCAGAGGAATCAGCCCCAGCATTTT
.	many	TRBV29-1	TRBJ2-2	CSATMGTGELFF	TGCAGCGCCACGATGGGCACCGGGGAGCTGTTTTTT
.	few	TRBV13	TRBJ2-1	CASRSGLYNEQFF	TGTGCCAGCCGTAGCGGCTTATACAATGAGCAGTTCTTC
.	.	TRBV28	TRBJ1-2	CASTTGLNYGYTF	TGTGCCAGCACGACAGGTCTTAACTATGGCTACACCTTC
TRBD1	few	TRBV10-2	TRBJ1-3	CASSALMAGTGSGNTIYF	TGCGCCAGCAGTGCCCTCATGGCCGGGACAGGTTCTGGAAACACCATATATTTT
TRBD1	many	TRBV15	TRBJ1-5	CATSRDRPRGLTSSNQPQHF	TGTGCCACCAGCAGAGATCGTCCCAGGGGGCTAACGTCTAGCAATCAGCCCCAGCATTTT
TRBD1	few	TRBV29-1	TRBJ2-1	CSVVGQAGNEQFF	TGCAGCGTTGTTGGACAGGCGGGCAATGAGCAGTTCTTC
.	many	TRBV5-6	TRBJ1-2	CASSLDIYGFNYGYTF	TGTGCCAGCAGCTTGGACATCTATGGTTTTAACTATGGCTACACCTTC
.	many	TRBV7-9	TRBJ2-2	CASSLAEGQENTGELFF	TGTGCCAGCAGCTTAGCGGAGGGGCAGGAGAACACCGGGGAGCTGTTTTTT
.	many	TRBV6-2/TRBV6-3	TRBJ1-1	CASSTEGWGENTEAFF	TGTGCCAGCAGTACGGAAGGATGGGGTGAGAACACTGAAGCTTTCTTT